This TCR beta chain was recovered during a study of cytomegalovirus exposure and HLA in healthy donors. Study background: An earlier analysis found 95 million to 140 million unique TCR beta sequences from about 190 million T cells. From HLA-typed donors, an early data release held roughly 80 million unique TCRs. Overall study findings and caveats: The investigators catalogued 164 TCR beta chains as cytomegalovirus-associated. Accurate HLA-A and HLA-B prediction from TCR beta sequences was reported for most subjects.

Amplification used 60 Vbeta primers and 13 Jbeta primers. TCRdb's table, derived via immunoSEQ multiplex PCR, lists solely in-frame clones and lacks some. Here the sample spans about 130,000 clones, 65% to 75% being singletons. Concerning this clone: Its target is unknown.

V shed 4 bases and J shed 4 bases, with 11 bases lying between them. From germline, CDR1 is MNHEY and CDR2 SVGAGI. There are 14 residues in the CDR3. The sample comprised PBMCs. This clonotype originated in a woman aged 50 to 60 in good health and CMV-seropositive. This chain joins TRBV6-5 and TRBJ1-5; D ambiguous. The CDR3 protein is CASSLTYTNQPQHF. DNA of the CDR3: TGTGCCAGCAGTTTGACTTATACGAATCAGCCCCAGCATTTT.